A single sample gave rise to the 5 T cell receptor beta chains below, sequenced in a study of blood T cell repertoires in COVID-19 (dated by TCRdb to about 2020). The library was prepared using the immunoSEQ multiplex PCR assay. TCRdb took over this immuneACCESS table, retaining in-frame rearrangements with V and J assigned. Such tables are incomplete; in checked studies, under half of the missing clones stem from an unresolved V gene, and the remainder is unexplained. Counted in this sample were approximately 130,000 clones; 70% to 90% of them appeared once. The top ten hold 18% of the sample. Sequencing input: peripheral blood. The source is a woman between 45 and 60 years old who had recovered from COVID-19.

The V call is TRBV21-1, the J call TRBJ2-7; the table's D call, TRBD1, was not checked against the DNA. TRBV21-1 is tagged as a pseudogene. This CDR3 is built from 18 residues. CDR3 region: CASSKRGRSGTPNYEQYF. In DNA, the CDR3 is TGTGCCAGCAGCAAAAGGGGGAGAAGTGGGACACCAAACTACGAGCAGTACTTC.

The chain carries TRBV2 and TRBJ2-7; 7 positions agree with TRBD1. Germline V gene lookup returns CDR1 SNHLY and CDR2 FYNNEI. J was trimmed by 7 bases and V by 0 bases; bases with no gene match: 15. This CDR3 comprises 17 residues. This chain's CDR3 is CASSEAPTGHKSREQYF. In nucleotides, the CDR3 is TGTGCCAGCAGTGAAGCCCCGACAGGGCACAAATCGAGGGAGCAGTACTTC.

The chain couples TRBV6-2 or TRBV6-3 to TRBJ2-3; TRBD2 aligns across 8 bases. The CDR3 has 16 residues. Germline loops: CDR1 MNHEY, CDR2 SVGEGT. The trim removed 1 base at V and 5 bases at J, leaving 8 bases unmatched. The CDR3 bases are TGTGCCAGCAGTTACTGGTCCGGGAGGGTAGGAGATACGCAGTATTTT. The encoded protein is CASSYWSGRVGDTQYF.

This rearrangement joins TRBV6-6 to TRBJ2-3; 13 bases agree with TRBD2. Trimming took 6 bases from V and 2 from J; bases not matched to a gene: 2. Germline CDR1 reads MNHNY; CDR2 reads SVGAGI (reference sequence). The CDR3 runs 15 residues. The CDR3, as DNA: TGTGCCAGCAGGGGACTAGCGGGATACACAGATACGCAGTATTTT. Encoded protein: CASRGLAGYTDTQYF.

This clone appeared a few times. J is TRBJ1-3 and V is TRBV7-2; TRBD1 matches 9 bases. The CDR3 has 16 amino acids. Germline trimming cut 3 bases from V and 2 bases from J; bases unmatched to any gene: 5. Germline V gene sequence: CDR1 SGHTA, CDR2 FQGNSA. CDR3 loop: CASSFPQGATGNTIYF. CDR3 bases: TGTGCCAGCAGCTTCCCACAGGGGGCGACTGGAAACACCATATATTTT. The whole variable domain, filled in from reference TRBV7-2 and TRBJ1-3, reads GAGVSQSPSNKVTEKGKDVELRCDPISGHTALYWYRQSLGQGLEFLIYFQGNSAPDKSGLPSDRFSAERTGGSVSTLTIQRTQQEDSAVYLCASSFPQGATGNTIYFGEGSWLTVV.